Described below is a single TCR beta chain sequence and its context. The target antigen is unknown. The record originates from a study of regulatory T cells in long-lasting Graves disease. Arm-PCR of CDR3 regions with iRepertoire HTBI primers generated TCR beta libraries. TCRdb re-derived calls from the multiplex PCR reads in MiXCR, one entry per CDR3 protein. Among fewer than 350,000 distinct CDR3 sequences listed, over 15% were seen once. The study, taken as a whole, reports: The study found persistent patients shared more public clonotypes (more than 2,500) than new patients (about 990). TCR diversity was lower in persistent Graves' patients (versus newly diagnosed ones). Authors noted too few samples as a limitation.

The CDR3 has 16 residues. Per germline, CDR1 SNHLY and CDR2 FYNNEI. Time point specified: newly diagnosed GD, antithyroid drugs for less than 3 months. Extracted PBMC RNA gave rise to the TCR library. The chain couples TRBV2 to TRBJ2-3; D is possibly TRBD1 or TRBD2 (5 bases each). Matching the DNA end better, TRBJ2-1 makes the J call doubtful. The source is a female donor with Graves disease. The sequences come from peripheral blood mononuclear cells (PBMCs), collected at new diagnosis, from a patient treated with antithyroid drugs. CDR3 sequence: CASSERGGMSYNEQFF. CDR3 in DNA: TGTGCCAGCAGTGAGAGGGGTGGAATGTCCTACAATGAGCAGTTCTTC.